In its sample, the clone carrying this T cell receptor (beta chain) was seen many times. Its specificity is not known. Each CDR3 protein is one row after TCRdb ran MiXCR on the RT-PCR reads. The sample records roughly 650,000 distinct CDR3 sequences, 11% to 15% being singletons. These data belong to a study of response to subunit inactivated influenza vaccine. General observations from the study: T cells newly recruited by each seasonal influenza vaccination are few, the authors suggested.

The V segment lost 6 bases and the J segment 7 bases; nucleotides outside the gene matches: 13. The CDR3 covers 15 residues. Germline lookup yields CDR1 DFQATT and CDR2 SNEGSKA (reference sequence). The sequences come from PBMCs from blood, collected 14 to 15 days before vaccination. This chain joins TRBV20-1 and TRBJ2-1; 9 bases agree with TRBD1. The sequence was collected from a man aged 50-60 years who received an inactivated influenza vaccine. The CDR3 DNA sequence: TGCAGTGCCGGGCCCCGGACAGGGGTTTCGAATGAGCAGTTCTTC. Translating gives CSAGPRTGVSNEQFF.